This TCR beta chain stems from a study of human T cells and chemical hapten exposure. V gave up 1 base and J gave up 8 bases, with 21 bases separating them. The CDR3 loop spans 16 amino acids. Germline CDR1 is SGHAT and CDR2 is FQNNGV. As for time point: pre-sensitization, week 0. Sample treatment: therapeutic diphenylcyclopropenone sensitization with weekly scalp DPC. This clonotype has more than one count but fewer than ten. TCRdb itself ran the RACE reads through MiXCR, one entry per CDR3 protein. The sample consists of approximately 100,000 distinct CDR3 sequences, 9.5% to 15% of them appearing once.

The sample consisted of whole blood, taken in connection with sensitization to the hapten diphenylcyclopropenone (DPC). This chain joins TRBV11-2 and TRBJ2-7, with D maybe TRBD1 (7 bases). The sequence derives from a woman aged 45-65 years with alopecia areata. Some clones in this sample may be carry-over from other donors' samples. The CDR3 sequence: CASSLVGQGGSIKQYF. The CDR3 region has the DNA TGTGCCAGCAGCTTAGTAGGGCAGGGGGGATCCATCAAGCAGTACTTC.